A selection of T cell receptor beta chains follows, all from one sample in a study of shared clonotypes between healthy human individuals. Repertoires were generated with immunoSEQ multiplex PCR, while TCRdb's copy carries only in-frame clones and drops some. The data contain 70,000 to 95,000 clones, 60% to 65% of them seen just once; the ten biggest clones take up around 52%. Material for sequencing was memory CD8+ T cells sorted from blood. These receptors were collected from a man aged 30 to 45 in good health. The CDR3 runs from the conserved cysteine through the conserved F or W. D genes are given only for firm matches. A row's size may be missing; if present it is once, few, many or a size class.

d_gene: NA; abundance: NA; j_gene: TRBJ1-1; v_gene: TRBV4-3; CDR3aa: CASSQEVLGNGGTEAFF; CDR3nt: TGCGCCAGCAGCCAAGAGGTCCTGGGGAACGGTGGCACTGAAGCTTTCTTT
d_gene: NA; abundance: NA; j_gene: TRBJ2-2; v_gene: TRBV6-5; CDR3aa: CATITGGELFF; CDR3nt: TGTGCCACCATAACTGGCGGGGAGCTGTTTTTT
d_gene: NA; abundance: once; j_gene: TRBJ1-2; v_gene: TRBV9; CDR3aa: CASSPRQDSNYGYTF; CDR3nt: TGTGCCAGCAGCCCCCGACAGGATTCCAACTATGGCTACACCTTC
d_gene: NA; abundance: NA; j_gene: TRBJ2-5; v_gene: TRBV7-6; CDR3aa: CASSFYVQETQYF; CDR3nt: TGTGCCAGCAGCTTTTACGTCCAGGAGACCCAGTACTTC
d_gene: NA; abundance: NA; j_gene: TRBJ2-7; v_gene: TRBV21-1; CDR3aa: CASSKGRGRQGNYEQYF; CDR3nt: TGTGCCAGCAGCAAAGGAAGAGGACGACAGGGCAACTACGAGCAGTACTTC
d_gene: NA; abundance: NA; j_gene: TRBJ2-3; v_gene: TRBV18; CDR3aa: CASSQTAPDTQYF; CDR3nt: TGTGCCAGCTCCCAGACGGCCCCAGATACGCAGTATTTT
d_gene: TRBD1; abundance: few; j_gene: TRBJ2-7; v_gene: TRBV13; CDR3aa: CASSLGDRDLRGQYF; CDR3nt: TGTGCCAGCAGCTTAGGCGACAGGGATCTTCGCGGGCAGTACTTC
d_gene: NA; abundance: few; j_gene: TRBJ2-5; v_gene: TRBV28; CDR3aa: CASSLPLTGETQYF; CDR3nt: TGTGCCAGCAGTTTGCCCTTGACTGGAGAGACCCAGTACTTC
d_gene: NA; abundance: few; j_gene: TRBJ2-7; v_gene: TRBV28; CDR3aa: CASSLMNYEQYF; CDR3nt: TGTGCCAGCAGTTTGATGAACTACGAGCAGTACTTC
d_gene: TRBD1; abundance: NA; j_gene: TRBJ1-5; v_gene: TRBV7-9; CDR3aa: CASSLGTTGGGNQPQHF; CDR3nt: TGTGCCAGCAGCTTAGGCACGACAGGGGGCGGCAATCAGCCCCAGCATTTT
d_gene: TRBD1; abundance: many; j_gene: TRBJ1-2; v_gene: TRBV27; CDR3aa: CASRGTGASNYGYTF; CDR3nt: TGTGCCAGCAGGGGGACAGGCGCCTCTAACTATGGCTACACCTTC
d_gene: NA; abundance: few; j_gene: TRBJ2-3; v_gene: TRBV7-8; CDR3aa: CASSFDSSDTDTQYF; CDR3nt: TGTGCCAGCAGCTTCGATAGCAGCGACACAGATACGCAGTATTTT
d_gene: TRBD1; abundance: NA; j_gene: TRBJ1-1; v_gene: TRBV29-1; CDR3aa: CSVDGGTGGDKTEAFF; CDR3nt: TGCAGCGTTGATGGCGGGACAGGGGGCGATAAAACCGAAGCTTTCTTT
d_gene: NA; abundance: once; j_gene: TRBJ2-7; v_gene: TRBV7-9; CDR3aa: CASRPPRDTYEQYF; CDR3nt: TGTGCCAGCAGACCACCCCGGGACACCTACGAGCAGTACTTC
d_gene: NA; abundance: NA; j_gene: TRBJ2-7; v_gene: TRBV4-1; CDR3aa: CASSQDWPRRDFYEQYF; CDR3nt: TGCGCCAGCAGCCAAGATTGGCCCCGGCGGGATTTTTACGAGCAGTACTTC
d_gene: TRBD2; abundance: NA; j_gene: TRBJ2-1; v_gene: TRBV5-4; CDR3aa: CASSLGDLTSVGEWNEQFF; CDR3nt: TGTGCCAGCAGCTTGGGAGATCTGACTAGCGTTGGGGAGTGGAATGAGCAGTTCTTC
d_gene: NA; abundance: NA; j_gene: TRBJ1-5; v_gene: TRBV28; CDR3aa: CASSLGGMGNQPQHF; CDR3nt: TGTGCCAGCAGTTTAGGGGGGATGGGCAATCAGCCCCAGCATTTT
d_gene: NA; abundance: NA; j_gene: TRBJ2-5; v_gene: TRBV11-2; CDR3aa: CASSSQGQETQYF; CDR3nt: TGTGCCAGCAGCTCTCAGGGGCAGGAGACCCAGTACTTC
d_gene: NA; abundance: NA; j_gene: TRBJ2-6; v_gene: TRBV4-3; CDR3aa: CASSQDGSSGANVLTF; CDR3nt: TGCGCCAGCAGCCAGGACGGAAGCTCTGGGGCCAACGTCCTGACTTTC
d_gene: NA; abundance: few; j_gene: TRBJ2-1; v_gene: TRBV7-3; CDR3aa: CASSLSGVYASYNEQFF; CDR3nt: TGTGCCAGCAGCTTATCAGGAGTCTACGCCTCCTACAATGAGCAGTTCTTC
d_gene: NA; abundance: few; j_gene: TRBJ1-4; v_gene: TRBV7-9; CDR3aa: CASSLQGEKLFF; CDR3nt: TGTGCCAGCAGCTTACAGGGTGAAAAACTGTTTTTT
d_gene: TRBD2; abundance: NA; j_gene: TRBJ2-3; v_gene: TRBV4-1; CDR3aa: CASSPSGRGTDTQYF; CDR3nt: TGCGCCAGCAGCCCTAGCGGGAGGGGGACAGATACGCAGTATTTT
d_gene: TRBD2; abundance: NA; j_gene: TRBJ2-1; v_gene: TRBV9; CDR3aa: CASSAIAGFYNEQFF; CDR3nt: TGTGCCAGCAGCGCGATAGCGGGATTCTACAATGAGCAGTTCTTC
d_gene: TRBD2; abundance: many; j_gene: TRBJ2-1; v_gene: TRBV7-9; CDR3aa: CASSFWGGSLDEQFF; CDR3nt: TGTGCCAGCAGCTTCTGGGGCGGGAGTTTGGATGAGCAGTTCTTC
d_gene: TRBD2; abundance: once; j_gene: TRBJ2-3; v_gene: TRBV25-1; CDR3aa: CASSESRLAGDTDTQYF; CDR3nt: TGTGCCAGCAGTGAATCTCGCCTAGCGGGAGATACAGATACGCAGTATTTT
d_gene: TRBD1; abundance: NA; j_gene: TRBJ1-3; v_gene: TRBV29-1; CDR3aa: CSVRVGRGHTIYF; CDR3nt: TGCAGCGTTCGGGTCGGCAGGGGGCACACCATATATTTT
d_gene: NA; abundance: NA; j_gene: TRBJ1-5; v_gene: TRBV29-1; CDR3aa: CSVAESSNQPQHF; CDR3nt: TGCAGCGTTGCAGAGAGTAGCAATCAGCCCCAGCATTTT